This T cell receptor beta chain stems from a study of low-dose radiotherapy and immunotherapy resistance in tumors. Across the study: A total of 6.5 Gy was given to Cohort 1 as 0.5 Gy per fraction every 2 weeks. Each two-week cycle included intravenous cyclophosphamide 200 mg/m2, given one day before radiation and immunotherapy.

The time point was: after trial treatment. This sample's treatment: LDRT plus nivolumab, ipilimumab, low-dose cyclophosphamide and aspirin (RACIN trial). Donors were given nivolumab, ipilimumab, aspirin, low-dose cyclophosphamide and low-dose radiotherapy. The V end lost 0 bases, the J end lost 11 bases, and 16 bases lay between the germline ends. The length of the CDR3 is 13 residues. CDR1 is SQVTM and CDR2 is ANQGSEA in the germline V gene. The sample holds many counts of this clonotype. Alpha- and beta-chain coverage of first-strand cDNA came from TRAV- and TRBV-specific primers. TCRs were amplified for 15 to 25 PCR cycles with a constant-region primer and V-primer adapter. Amplification of the isolated mRNA used in vitro transcription. Using its own MiXCR run on the reads, TCRdb lists one record per CDR3 protein. The table shows under 70,000 distinct CDR3 sequences, with about 25% occurring only once.

Sample: PBMCs, taken after low-dose radiotherapy plus immunotherapy. The chain combines TRBV29-1 with TRBJ1-2; no firm D call. This sequence originates from a male donor with prostate cancer. CDR3 sequence (DNA): TGCAGCGTTGAAGACAGAAAAGACCTCTTTTACACCTTC. It translates to CSVEDRKDLFYTF. Full variable domain (outside the CDR3, taken from reference TRBV29-1 and TRBJ1-2): SAVISQKPSRDICQRGTSLTIQCQVDSQVTMMFWYRQQPGQSLTLIATANQGSEATYESGFVIDKFPISRPNLTFSTLTVSNMSPEDSSIYLCSVEDRKDLFYTFGSGTRLTVV.